These 9 T cell receptor beta chains share one sample of origin, sequenced in a study of CD8 T cells in ankylosing spondylitis. The study, taken as a whole, reports: It appeared that ankylosing spondylitis blood was characterized by a TCR beta motif of seven or eight highly homologous variants.

The antigens of these receptors remain unknown. MiXCR, run by TCRdb on the 5' RACE reads, gives a single entry per CDR3 protein. Of around 430,000 distinct CDR3 sequences detected, roughly 15% appear once; the ten largest clones hold approximately 0.93%. The sequencing input was blood, either unsorted or a sorted T cell fraction (not recorded which). These receptors came from a male donor with ankylosing spondylitis.

This clonotype occurred a few times. This chain connects TRBV14 to TRBJ1-3, with D perhaps TRBD1 (5 bases). V lost 4 bases, J lost 3 bases, and 13 bases lay in between. CDR1 and CDR2 from the germline V gene are SGHDN and FVKESK. This CDR3 has 15 residues. Here the CDR3 reads CASSLGRGLGNTIYF. Here the CDR3 DNA reads TGTGCCAGCAGCCTGGGACGAGGGCTTGGAAACACCATATATTTT.

This clonotype came up a few times. The gene calls are TRBV5-4 and TRBJ2-1; TRBD2 agrees at 11 bases. V was clipped by 0 bases and J by 4 bases; unmatched bases: 9. The CDR3 length is 18 residues. The germline CDR1 and CDR2 sequences are SGHNT and YYREEE (reference sequence). The CDR3 here is CASSLAGGTSGRYNEQFF. In nucleotides, the CDR3 is TGTGCCAGCAGCTTGGCCGGTGGGACTAGCGGTAGATACAATGAGCAGTTCTTC.

This clonotype has more than one count but fewer than ten. V gene TRBV11-2 combines with J gene TRBJ2-2, with D possibly being TRBD2 (6 bases). V was trimmed by 0 bases and J by 12 bases, leaving 14 bases between them. Germline V gives CDR1 SGHAT, CDR2 FQNNGV. This CDR3 comprises 14 residues. DNA for the CDR3: TGTGCCAGCAGCTTAGATCCGGGGGTAGCGAAGCTGTTTTTT. It is translated as CASSLDPGVAKLFF. Full variable domain (rest looked up from reference TRBV11-2 and TRBJ2-2): EAGVAQSPRYKIIEKRQSVAFWCNPISGHATLYWYQQILGQGPKLLIQFQNNGVVDDSQLPKDRFSAERLKGVDSTLKIQPAKLEDSAVYLCASSLDPGVAKLFFGEGSRLTVL.

DNA of the CDR3: TGTGCCAGCAGGGCCGGCGGGGCAGGCCTAAGTGGTGAAAAACTGTTTTTT. It specifies CASRAGGAGLSGEKLFF. The chain employs TRBV6-1 and TRBJ1-4, with a tentative D call TRBD1 (5 bases). CDR1 is MNHNS and CDR2 is SASEGT in the germline V gene. V was shortened by 6 bases and J by 7 bases, with 24 bases between the two germline ends. The CDR3 runs 17 residues.

This clonotype was detected a few times. The V gene is TRBV5-1, the J gene TRBJ1-2; D remains ambiguous. This CDR3 has 12 amino acids. Trimming stripped 1 base from V and 6 bases from J, with 7 bases between. The germline V gene has CDR1 SGHRS and CDR2 YFSETQ. The CDR3 spells CASSLSRDGYTF. CDR3 in DNA: TGCGCCAGCAGCTTGAGCCGCGATGGCTACACCTTC. Full variable domain (missing parts from reference TRBV5-1 and TRBJ1-2): KAGVTQTPRYLIKTRGQQVTLSCSPISGHRSVSWYQQTPGQGLQFLFEYFSETQRNKGNFPGRFSGRQFSNSRSEMNVSTLELGDSALYLCASSLSRDGYTFGSGTRLTVV.

J is TRBJ2-2 and V is TRBV12-3 or TRBV12-4; D gene unclear. Trimming left V 3 bases short and J 3 bases short, with 17 bases between. This CDR3 region has 17 residues. The CDR3 region has the DNA TGTGCCAGCAGTTTCTTGATGGGGTCCGAGGACACCGGGGAGCTGTTTTTT. Amino acids: CASSFLMGSEDTGELFF.

V and J are TRBV20-1 and TRBJ2-1, with a possible D match to TRBD2 (6 bases). Looked up from germline, CDR1 is DFQATT and CDR2 is SNEGSKA (reference sequence). The CDR3 contains 12 residues. Trimming left V 6 bases short and J 9 bases short, with 15 bases between. CDR3 sequence (DNA): TGCAGTGCCACGGGAGTCCGGGGTGAGCAGTTCTTC. Translated: CSATGVRGEQFF.

The V call is TRBV20-1, the J call TRBJ1-1; D not resolved. The CDR3 length is 15 residues. Looked up from germline, CDR1 is DFQATT and CDR2 is SNEGSKA (reference sequence). V dropped 6 bases and J dropped 1 base, with 18 bases sitting between them. The CDR3 DNA reads as TGCAGTGCGGAGCCAACCGGACGAGAGAACACTGAAGCTTTCTTT. Its translation is CSAEPTGRENTEAFF.

The CDR3 reads CSATGSSTDTQYF. The CDR3 nucleotides read TGCAGTGCCACGGGGTCCAGCACAGATACGCAGTATTTT. The chain is built from TRBV20-1 and TRBJ2-3; a possible D gene is TRBD2 (5 bases). V lost 6 bases, J lost 0 bases, and 10 bases lay in between. The CDR3 totals 13 residues. The germline V gene has CDR1 DFQATT and CDR2 SNEGSKA (reference sequence).